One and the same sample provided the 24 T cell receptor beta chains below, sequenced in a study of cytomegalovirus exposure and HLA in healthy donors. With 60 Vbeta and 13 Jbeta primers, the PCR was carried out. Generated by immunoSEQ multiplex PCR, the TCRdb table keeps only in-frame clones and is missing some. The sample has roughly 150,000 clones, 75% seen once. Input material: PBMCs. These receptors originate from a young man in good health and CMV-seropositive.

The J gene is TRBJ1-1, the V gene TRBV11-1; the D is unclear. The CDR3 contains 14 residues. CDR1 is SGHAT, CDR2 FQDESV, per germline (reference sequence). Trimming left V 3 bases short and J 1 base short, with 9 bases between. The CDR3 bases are TGTGCCAGCAGCTTGCGACACCCGAACACTGAAGCTTTCTTT. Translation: CASSLRHPNTEAFF.

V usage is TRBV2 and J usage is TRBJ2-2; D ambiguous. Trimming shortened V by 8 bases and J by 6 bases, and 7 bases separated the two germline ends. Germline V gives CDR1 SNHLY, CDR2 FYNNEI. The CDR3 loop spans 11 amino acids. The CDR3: CASSVAGELFF. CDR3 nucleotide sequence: TGTGCCAGCTCGGTGGCCGGGGAGCTGTTTTTT.

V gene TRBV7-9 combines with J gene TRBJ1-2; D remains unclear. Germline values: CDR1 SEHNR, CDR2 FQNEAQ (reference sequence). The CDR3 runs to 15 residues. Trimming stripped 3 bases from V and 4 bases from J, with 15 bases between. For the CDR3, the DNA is TGTGCCAGCAGCTTTCATTACGCGGAGTTCTATGGCTACACCTTC. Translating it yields CASSFHYAEFYGYTF.

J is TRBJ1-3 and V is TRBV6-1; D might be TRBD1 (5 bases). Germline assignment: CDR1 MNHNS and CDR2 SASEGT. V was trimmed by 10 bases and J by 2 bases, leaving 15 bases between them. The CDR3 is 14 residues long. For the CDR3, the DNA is TGTGCCACCGCAGGAGGGGAACCTGGAAACACCATATATTTT. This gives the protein CATAGGEPGNTIYF.

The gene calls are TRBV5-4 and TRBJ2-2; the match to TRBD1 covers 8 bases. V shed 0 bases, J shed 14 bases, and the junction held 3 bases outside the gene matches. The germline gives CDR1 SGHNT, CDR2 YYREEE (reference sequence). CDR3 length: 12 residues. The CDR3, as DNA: TGTGCCAGCAGCTTGGAGGCAGGGGGCCTGTTTTTT. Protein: CASSLEAGGLFF.

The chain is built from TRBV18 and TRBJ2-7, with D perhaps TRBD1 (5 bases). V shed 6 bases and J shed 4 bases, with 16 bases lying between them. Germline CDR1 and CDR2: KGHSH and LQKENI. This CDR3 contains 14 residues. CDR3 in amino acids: CASSQRIQEYEQYF. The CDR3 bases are TGTGCCAGCTCTCAAAGAATACAGGAATACGAGCAGTACTTC.

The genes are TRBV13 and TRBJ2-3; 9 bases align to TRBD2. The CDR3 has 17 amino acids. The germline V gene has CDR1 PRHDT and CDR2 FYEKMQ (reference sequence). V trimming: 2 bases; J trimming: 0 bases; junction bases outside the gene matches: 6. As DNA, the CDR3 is TGTGCCAGCAGCTTAAAGGCGGGGGGGCCTAGCACAGATACGCAGTATTTT. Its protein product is CASSLKAGGPSTDTQYF.

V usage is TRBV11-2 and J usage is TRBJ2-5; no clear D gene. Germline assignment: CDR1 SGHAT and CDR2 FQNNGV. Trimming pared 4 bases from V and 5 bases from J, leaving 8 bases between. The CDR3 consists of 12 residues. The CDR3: CASSSFLETQYF. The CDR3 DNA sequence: TGTGCCAGCAGCTCTTTTCTCGAGACCCAGTACTTC.

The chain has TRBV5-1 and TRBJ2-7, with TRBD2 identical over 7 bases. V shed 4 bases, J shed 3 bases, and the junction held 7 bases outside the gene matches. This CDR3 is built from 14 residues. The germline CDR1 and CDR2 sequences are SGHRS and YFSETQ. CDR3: CASSLYGTNYEQYF. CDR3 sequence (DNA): TGCGCCAGCAGCCTCTATGGGACTAACTACGAGCAGTACTTC.

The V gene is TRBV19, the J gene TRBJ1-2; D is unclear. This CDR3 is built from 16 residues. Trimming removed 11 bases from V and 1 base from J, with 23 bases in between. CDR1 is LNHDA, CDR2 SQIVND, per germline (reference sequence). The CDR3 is CASEPHFGRLNYGYTF. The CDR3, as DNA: TGTGCCTCTGAACCCCACTTCGGCAGACTTAACTATGGCTACACCTTC.

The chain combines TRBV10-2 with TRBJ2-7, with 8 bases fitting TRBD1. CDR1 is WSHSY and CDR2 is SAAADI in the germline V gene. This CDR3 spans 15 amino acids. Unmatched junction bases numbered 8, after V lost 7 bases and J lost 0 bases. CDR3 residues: CASKRAGTGSYEQYF. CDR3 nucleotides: TGCGCCAGCAAAAGGGCCGGGACAGGCTCCTACGAGCAGTACTTC.

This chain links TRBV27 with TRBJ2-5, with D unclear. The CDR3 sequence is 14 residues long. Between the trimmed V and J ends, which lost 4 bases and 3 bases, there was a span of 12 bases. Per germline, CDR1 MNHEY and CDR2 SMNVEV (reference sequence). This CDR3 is CASSSSSRKETQYF. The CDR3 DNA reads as TGTGCCAGCAGTTCCAGTAGCCGGAAAGAGACCCAGTACTTC.

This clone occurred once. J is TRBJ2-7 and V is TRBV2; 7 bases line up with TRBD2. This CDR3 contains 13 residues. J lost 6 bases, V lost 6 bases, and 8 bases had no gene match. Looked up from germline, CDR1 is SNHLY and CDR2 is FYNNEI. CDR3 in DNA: TGTGCCAGCAGGCCCGGGACTACAAGCGAGCAGTACTTC. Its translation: CASRPGTTSEQYF. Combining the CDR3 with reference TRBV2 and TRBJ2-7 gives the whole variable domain EPEVTQTPSHQVTQMGQEVILRCVPISNHLYFYWYRQILGQKVEFLVSFYNNEISEKSEIFDDQFSVERPDGSNFTLKIRSTKLEDSAMYFCASRPGTTSEQYFGPGTRLTVT.

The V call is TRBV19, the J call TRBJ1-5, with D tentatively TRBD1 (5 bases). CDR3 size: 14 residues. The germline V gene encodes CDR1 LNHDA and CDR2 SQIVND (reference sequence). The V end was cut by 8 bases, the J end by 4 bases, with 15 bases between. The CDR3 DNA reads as TGTGCCAGTGGGGGGACTGCCCCAAATCAGCCCCAGCATTTT. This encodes CASGGTAPNQPQHF.

Here the CDR3 DNA reads TGTGCCAGCAGCCAATTCGACAGGGGAGGGGGCGGGGAGCAGTACTTC. It encodes CASSQFDRGGGGEQYF. The rearrangement joins TRBV4-2 to TRBJ2-7; tentative D call: TRBD1 (8 bases). V gave up 2 bases and J gave up 7 bases, with 21 bases separating them. This CDR3 has 16 amino acids. Germline loops: CDR1 LGHNA, CDR2 YNFKEQ.

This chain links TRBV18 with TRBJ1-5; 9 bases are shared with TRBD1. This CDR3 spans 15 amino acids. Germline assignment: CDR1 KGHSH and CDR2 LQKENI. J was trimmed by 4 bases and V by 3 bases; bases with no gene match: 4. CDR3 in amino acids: CASSPDGTGNQPQHF. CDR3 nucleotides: TGTGCCAGCTCACCGGATGGGACAGGGAATCAGCCCCAGCATTTT.

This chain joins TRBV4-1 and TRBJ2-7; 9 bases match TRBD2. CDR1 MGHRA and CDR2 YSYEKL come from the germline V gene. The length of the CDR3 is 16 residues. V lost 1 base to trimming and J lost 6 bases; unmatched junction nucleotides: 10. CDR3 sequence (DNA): TGCGCCAGCAGCCAAGTAGGGACTAGCAATTTCTTCGAGCAGTACTTC. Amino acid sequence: CASSQVGTSNFFEQYF.

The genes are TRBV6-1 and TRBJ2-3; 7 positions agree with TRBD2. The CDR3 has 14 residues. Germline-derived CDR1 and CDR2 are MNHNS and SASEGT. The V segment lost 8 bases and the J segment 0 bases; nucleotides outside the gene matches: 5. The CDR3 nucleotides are TGTGCCAGCCGGCTAGCGGATAGCACAGATACGCAGTATTTT. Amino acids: CASRLADSTDTQYF.

In DNA form, the CDR3 reads TGTGCCAGCAGTGACCCCTACCCCGGGAGTTACACTGAAGCTTTCTTT. It yields the protein CASSDPYPGSYTEAFF. The chain couples TRBV6-4 to TRBJ1-1, with no clear D. This CDR3 contains 16 residues. CDR1 MRHNA and CDR2 SNTAGT come from the germline V gene. V dropped 2 bases and J dropped 3 bases, with 16 bases sitting between them.

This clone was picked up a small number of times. The CDR3: CASSLIAGGRGNEQFF. In DNA, the CDR3 is TGCGCCAGCAGCTTGATAGCGGGAGGGCGTGGGAATGAGCAGTTCTTC. The gene calls are TRBV5-1 and TRBJ2-1, with TRBD2 matching 11 bases. The CDR3 contains 16 residues. CDR1 and CDR2 (germline): SGHRS, YFSETQ. V gave up 1 base and J gave up 7 bases; unmatched junction bases: 7.

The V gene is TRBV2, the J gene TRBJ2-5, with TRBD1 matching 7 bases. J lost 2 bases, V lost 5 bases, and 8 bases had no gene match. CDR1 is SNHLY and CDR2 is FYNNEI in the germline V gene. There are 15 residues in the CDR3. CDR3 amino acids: CASSWDSTIQETQYF. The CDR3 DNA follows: TGTGCCAGCAGTTGGGACAGCACGATACAAGAGACCCAGTACTTC.

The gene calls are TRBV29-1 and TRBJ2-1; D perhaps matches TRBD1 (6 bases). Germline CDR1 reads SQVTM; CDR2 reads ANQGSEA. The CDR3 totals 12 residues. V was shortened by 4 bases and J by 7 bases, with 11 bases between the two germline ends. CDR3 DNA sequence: TGCAGCGTTGCCAGGGGTAGGAATGAGCAGTTCTTC. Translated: CSVARGRNEQFF.

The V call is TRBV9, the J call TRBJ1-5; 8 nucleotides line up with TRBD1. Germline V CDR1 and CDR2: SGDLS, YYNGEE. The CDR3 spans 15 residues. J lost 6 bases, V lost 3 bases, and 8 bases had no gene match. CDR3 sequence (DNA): TGTGCCAGCAGCGCTTCTGACAGGGGTACTCAGCCCCAGCATTTT. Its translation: CASSASDRGTQPQHF.

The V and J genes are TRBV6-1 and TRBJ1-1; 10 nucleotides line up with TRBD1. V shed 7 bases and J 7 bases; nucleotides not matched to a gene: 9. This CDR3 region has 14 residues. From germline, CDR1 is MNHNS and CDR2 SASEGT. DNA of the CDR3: TGTGCCAGCATACAGGACAGGGGGAGGGGTGAAGCTTTCTTT. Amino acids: CASIQDRGRGEAFF.